Following are 26 T cell receptor beta chains from one sample sequenced in a study of blood T cells in healthy people across ages. Using a J-beta primer mix together with a sample-barcoded 5' primer, a second PCR was run for roughly 7 to 11 cycles. TCRdb re-called the 5' RACE reads with MiXCR, one entry per CDR3 protein. The sample lists roughly 800,000 distinct CDR3 sequences; 58% were seen once. The sequencing input was blood. These receptor sequences come from a man aged 30-40 years in good health.

In DNA, the CDR3 is TGCGCCAGCAGCTTTGCTCTCGATTCCGGCACTGAAGCTTTCTTT. Translated, it gives CASSFALDSGTEAFF. The chain joins TRBV5-1 to TRBJ1-1; unclear D gene. Germline CDR1 is SGHRS and CDR2 is YFSETQ. Trimming shortened V by 2 bases and J by 4 bases, and 15 bases separated the two germline ends. The CDR3 extends over 15 amino acids. Together with reference TRBV5-1 and TRBJ1-1, the CDR3 gives the full variable domain: KAGVTQTPRYLIKTRGQQVTLSCSPISGHRSVSWYQQTPGQGLQFLFEYFSETQRNKGNFPGRFSGRQFSNSRSEMNVSTLELGDSALYLCASSFALDSGTEAFFGQGTRLTVV.

The chain carries TRBV6-2 or TRBV6-3 and TRBJ2-5; maybe TRBD1 (5 bases). This CDR3 spans 13 amino acids. Germline assignment: CDR1 MNHEY and CDR2 SVGEGT. Trimming took 5 bases from V and 1 from J, leaving 8 bases between them. The CDR3 spells CASSRQSQETQYF. DNA of the CDR3: TGTGCCAGCAGTCGACAGTCCCAAGAGACCCAGTACTTC.

This clonotype was found a few times. This rearrangement joins TRBV7-9 to TRBJ2-2; 9 nucleotides agree with TRBD1. After removal of 4 bases from V and 6 bases from J, the junction contained 6 bases not matched to a gene. This CDR3 has 15 residues. Germline-derived CDR1 and CDR2 are SEHNR and FQNEAQ (reference sequence). The CDR3 here is CASSSDRGSSGELFF. Written as DNA, the CDR3 is TGTGCCAGCAGCTCGGACAGGGGTTCCTCCGGGGAGCTGTTTTTT.

The chain combines TRBV20-1 with TRBJ2-7; the D call may be TRBD1 or TRBD2 (5 bases each). Trimming removed 4 bases from V and 6 bases from J, with 13 bases in between. The CDR3 extends over 12 amino acids. Germline V gives CDR1 DFQATT, CDR2 SNEGSKA (reference sequence). DNA of the CDR3: TGCAGTGCTACGGGCCTTGGGGGCGAGCAGTACTTC. Translating it yields CSATGLGGEQYF.

This clonotype was observed a handful of times. The rearrangement links TRBV2 to TRBJ1-4, with 9 bases lining up with TRBD1. This CDR3 is built from 15 residues. Germline values: CDR1 SNHLY, CDR2 FYNNEI. V was clipped by 8 bases and J by 8 bases; unmatched bases: 12. CDR3 amino acids: CASGERGQGGEKLFF. The CDR3 nucleotides read TGTGCCAGCGGCGAGCGGGGACAGGGAGGCGAAAAACTGTTTTTT.

The rearrangement joins TRBV20-1 to TRBJ1-2, with D maybe TRBD1 (6 bases). Trimming stripped 5 bases from V and 4 bases from J, with 14 bases between. Germline V gene sequence: CDR1 DFQATT, CDR2 SNEGSKA (reference sequence). The CDR3 totals 13 residues. This chain's CDR3 is CSAREGGSYGYTF. The CDR3 bases are TGCAGTGCTCGCGAGGGGGGAAGCTATGGCTACACCTTC.

The J gene is TRBJ2-1, the V gene TRBV7-2; 11 bases are shared with TRBD2. The germline gives CDR1 SGHTA, CDR2 FQGNSA. The CDR3 has 15 amino acids. V shed 3 bases, J shed 4 bases, and the junction held 2 bases outside the gene matches. CDR3 amino acids: CASSLTSGMYNEQFF. The CDR3 DNA reads TGTGCCAGCAGCTTGACTAGCGGGATGTACAATGAGCAGTTCTTC.

The chain combines TRBV5-1 with TRBJ1-1; D gene ambiguous. This CDR3 has 15 residues. Trimming removed 3 bases at V and 1 base at J, with 13 bases between. In germline, CDR1 is SGHRS, CDR2 YFSETQ. CDR3 sequence: CASSYTSEGNTEAFF. The CDR3, as DNA: TGCGCCAGCAGCTATACCTCGGAGGGGAACACTGAAGCTTTCTTT.

The CDR3 region is CLAQGTLETEAFF. CDR3 bases: TGCTTAGCACAGGGGACCCTGGAAACTGAAGCTTTCTTT. The gene calls are TRBV20-1 and TRBJ1-1; 7 bases are a match to TRBD1. The length of the CDR3 is 13 residues. The germline gives CDR1 DFQATT, CDR2 SNEGSKA (reference sequence).

A few counts support this clonotype. The V and J genes are TRBV3-1 and TRBJ1-2, with D unresolved. V was trimmed by 1 base and J by 2 bases, leaving 8 bases between them. Germline-derived CDR1 and CDR2 are LGHDT and YNNKEL (reference sequence). CDR3 length: 14 residues. The CDR3 here is CASSQAGSNYGYTF. The DNA for the CDR3 is TGTGCCAGCAGCCAAGCGGGGTCGAACTATGGCTACACCTTC.

The chain uses TRBV2 and TRBJ1-3; 7 bases are a match to TRBD1. The V gene's germline CDR1 is SNHLY and CDR2 FYNNEI. V trimming: 5 bases; J trimming: 2 bases; junction bases outside the gene matches: 12. The CDR3 is made up of 17 amino acids. The CDR3 DNA reads as TGTGCCAGCAGTAAACAGGGGCTGGGGATAACTGGAAACACCATATATTTT. Its protein product is CASSKQGLGITGNTIYF.

V usage is TRBV7-2 and J usage is TRBJ2-5; D remains ambiguous. This CDR3 spans 13 amino acids. From germline, CDR1 is SGHTA and CDR2 FQGNSA. Trimming took 5 bases from V and 2 from J, leaving 9 bases between them. CDR3 DNA sequence: TGTGCCAGCAGCGCCCGATGGCAAGAGACCCAGTACTTC. Protein sequence: CASSARWQETQYF.

V and J are TRBV7-9 and TRBJ1-5; 11 bases match TRBD1. The CDR3 loop spans 16 amino acids. CDR1 is SEHNR, CDR2 FQNEAQ, per germline (reference sequence). The junction had 4 bases not matched to a gene; V was cut back by 1 base and J by 5 bases. The CDR3 DNA reads as TGTGCCAGCAGCTTAGGGACAGGGGGCTTAGATCAGCCCCAGCATTTT. Its translation: CASSLGTGGLDQPQHF.

This clonotype was observed a few times. The J gene is TRBJ2-7, the V gene TRBV29-1, with a tentative D call TRBD2 (6 bases). Per germline, CDR1 SQVTM and CDR2 ANQGSEA. The CDR3 consists of 12 residues. The V gene lost 7 bases and the J gene lost 2 bases, with 12 bases spanning the gap. CDR3 amino acids: CSAGTSTYEQYF. DNA for the CDR3: TGCAGCGCGGGGACTTCAACCTACGAGCAGTACTTC.

This clonotype occurred once. The rearrangement joins TRBV14 to TRBJ1-5, with 7 nucleotides matching TRBD1. This CDR3 region has 18 residues. In germline, CDR1 is SGHDN, CDR2 FVKESK. Trimming took 1 base from V and 2 from J; bases not matched to a gene: 11. The CDR3 here is CASSQAPAGGYRNQPQHF. CDR3 sequence (DNA): TGTGCCAGCAGCCAAGCACCGGCAGGGGGATATCGCAATCAGCCCCAGCATTTT.

This chain links TRBV6-5 with TRBJ2-7; no clear D gene. Trimming cost V 0 bases and J 1 base, with 7 bases left between them. From germline, CDR1 is MNHEY and CDR2 SVGAGI. The CDR3 sequence is 14 residues long. The CDR3 protein is CASSYSVRSYEQYF. In DNA form, the CDR3 reads TGTGCCAGCAGTTACTCGGTAAGGTCCTACGAGCAGTACTTC.

The chain is built from TRBV7-3 and TRBJ2-1, with 8 bases lining up with TRBD2. The CDR3 sequence is 12 residues long. Germline loops: CDR1 SGHTA, CDR2 FQGTGA. V shed 8 bases, J shed 9 bases, and the junction held 6 bases outside the gene matches. The CDR3 is CASGTGGLEQFF. The CDR3 coding sequence is TGTGCCAGCGGAACGGGAGGGCTTGAGCAGTTCTTC.

The gene calls are TRBV5-1 and TRBJ2-1; 8 bases are a match to TRBD2. This CDR3 region has 15 residues. Per the germline V gene, CDR1 is SGHRS and CDR2 is YFSETQ. The ends lost 5 bases at V and 8 bases at J; junction bases unmatched: 12. CDR3 nucleotide sequence: TGCGCCAGCAGACGGACTAGCCAAACGTCCTATGAGCAGTTCTTC. Encoded protein: CASRRTSQTSYEQFF.

This chain uses TRBV12-5 with TRBJ2-5; D unclear. Trimming left V 0 bases short and J 2 bases short, with 10 bases between. The CDR3 has 15 amino acids. The germline CDR1 and CDR2 sequences are LGHNT and FRNRAP. As DNA, the CDR3 is TGTGCTAGTGGTTTGGTAGGTAGGGCTCAAGAGACCCAGTACTTC. Translated: CASGLVGRAQETQYF.

The chain is built from TRBV6-5 and TRBJ1-2; possible D gene TRBD1, 5 bases. The CDR3 contains 15 residues. Germline V gives CDR1 MNHEY, CDR2 SVGAGI. V was trimmed by 6 bases and J by 4 bases, leaving 18 bases between them. The DNA for the CDR3 is TGTGCCAGCAGAGGGCTTCAGGGTGTGTCCTATGGCTACACCTTC. Its protein product is CASRGLQGVSYGYTF.

The chain carries TRBV12-3 or TRBV12-4 and TRBJ2-5; tentative D call: TRBD2 (5 bases). The J call may not be correct, given that the DNA end is closer to TRBJ2-7. The CDR3 runs to 16 residues. The DNA for the CDR3 is TGTGCCAGCACCGAAAGCCCACACCGGGGTCCCTACGAGCAGTACTTC. Translation: CASTESPHRGPYEQYF.

CDR3 sequence: CASRTMVDTEAFF. CDR3 DNA sequence: TGCGCCAGCAGGACCATGGTGGACACTGAAGCTTTCTTT. The V and J genes are TRBV5-1 and TRBJ1-1, with unresolved D. The CDR3 contains 13 residues. Germline V gives CDR1 SGHRS, CDR2 YFSETQ. V was clipped by 5 bases and J by 3 bases, with 11 bases between them.

The chain carries TRBV19 and TRBJ2-1; D is unresolved. The germline gives CDR1 LNHDA, CDR2 SQIVND (reference sequence). The ends were cut back, 0 bases at V and 7 bases at J, with 10 bases in the middle. The CDR3 spans 14 residues. As DNA, the CDR3 is TGTGCCAGTAGTATAGATCGATGGGCAAATGAGCAGTTCTTC. This sequence encodes CASSIDRWANEQFF. Supplemented by reference TRBV19 and TRBJ2-1, the full variable domain reads DGGITQSPKYLFRKEGQNVTLSCEQNLNHDAMYWYRQDPGQGLRLIYYSQIVNDFQKGDIAEGYSVSREKKESFPLTVTSAQKNPTAFYLCASSIDRWANEQFFGPGTRLTVL.

The J gene is TRBJ2-5, the V gene TRBV6-6; 7 bases align to TRBD1. Near its end, the DNA agrees better with TRBJ2-7, so the J call may be wrong. The CDR3 extends over 13 amino acids. Germline values: CDR1 MNHNY, CDR2 SVGAGI (reference sequence). CDR3: CASSPTGVDEQYF. CDR3 bases: TGTGCCAGCAGTCCTACAGGGGTTGACGAGCAGTACTTC.

There are a few counts of this clonotype. This rearrangement joins TRBV6-2 or TRBV6-3 to TRBJ2-1; D perhaps matches TRBD2 (6 bases). Per germline, CDR1 MNHEY and CDR2 SVGEGT. This CDR3 spans 12 amino acids. Trimming removed 0 bases at V and 13 bases at J, with 10 bases between. DNA of the CDR3: TGTGCCAGCAGTTACTCGTCTGGGACTCAGTTCTTC. This translates into CASSYSSGTQFF.

The chain has TRBV20-1 and TRBJ2-5; weak D call: TRBD2 (6 bases). The V and J ends lost 0 bases and 5 bases respectively, with 16 bases between them. This CDR3 contains 15 residues. CDR1 and CDR2 from the germline V gene are DFQATT and SNEGSKA (reference sequence). CDR3 sequence (DNA): TGCAGTGCTAGAGAACTAGCAGGGATCGGGGAGACCCAGTACTTC. This gives the protein CSARELAGIGETQYF.